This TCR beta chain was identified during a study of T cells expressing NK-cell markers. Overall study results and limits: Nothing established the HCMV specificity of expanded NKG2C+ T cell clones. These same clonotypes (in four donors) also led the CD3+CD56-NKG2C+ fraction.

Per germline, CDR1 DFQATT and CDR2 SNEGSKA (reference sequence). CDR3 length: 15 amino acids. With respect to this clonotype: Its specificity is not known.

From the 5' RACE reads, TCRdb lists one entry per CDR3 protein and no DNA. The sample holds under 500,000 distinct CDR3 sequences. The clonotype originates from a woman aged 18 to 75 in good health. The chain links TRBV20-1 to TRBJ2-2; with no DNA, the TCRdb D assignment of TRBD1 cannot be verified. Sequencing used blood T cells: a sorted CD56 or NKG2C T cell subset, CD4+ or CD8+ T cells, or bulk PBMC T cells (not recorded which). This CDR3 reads CSARQGAQNTGELFF.